The subject of this entry is one T cell receptor beta chain. The antigen this receptor binds is unknown. Per-base qualities were not stored, and no clone one base away is much larger. The donors were healthy, HIV-negative adults who had no recently reported acute infections or vaccinations. Every donor was a Caucasian adult living in Nashville, Tennessee, USA. In the unsorted samples, 85 million to 100 million PBMCs were counted, and genomic DNA was extracted using the QIAamp DNA Blood Mini kit. Blood was collected by leukapheresis, and PBMCs were isolated by Ficoll-Histopaque density gradient centrifugation and then cryopreserved in liquid nitrogen vapor phase. The entry originates in a study of shared clonotypes between healthy human individuals (dated by TCRdb to about 2020). Regarding the research as a whole: The cohort included three men and a couple of women between 18 and 49 years of age. Blood TCR repertoires of roughly 5 healthy adults were deeply sequenced to estimate repertoire size and the extent of clonotype sharing between individuals. Libraries were prepared and TCR repertoires were sequenced by different laboratories using diverse techniques, in order to increase sequencing depth and limit assay-specific biases. Per donor, leukapheresis produced somewhere between about 0.85 and 10 billion PBMCs.

Study-wide findings and limitations: The genetic and exposure-history diversity represented was limited by the small number of donors. Sampling was limited to blood, and TCR repertoires in tissue likely differ from TCR repertoires in blood. Pairwise subsampling led to the expectation that sequencing depth would affect the degree of clonotype sharing among donors.

V is shortened by 5 bases, J by 6 bases, and the region joining them spans 10 bases. The cysteine opens and the phenylalanine closes a CDR3 of 12 amino acids. Kept here is only the CDR3 DNA, which spans 36 bases and is read in frame from base 1. As encoded in the germline V gene, CDR1 is SGHTA while CDR2 is FQGNSA. Using the deep immunoSEQ assay, multiplex PCR amplified TCR CDR3 regions from genomic DNA. Extracted genomic DNA from each cell subset was spread evenly across all wells of several immunoSEQ 96-well plates, with each plate serving as a replicate. For unsorted PBMC, about 270 ng of genomic DNA, equivalent to about 30,000 T cell genomes, went into each replicate PCR. Genomic DNA from unsorted PBMC was sequenced over ten immunoSEQ deep assay plates. Purified libraries were quantified with a Qubit 3.0 fluorometer, sized on a Bioanalyzer 2100, and re-quantified with the KAPA Library Quantification kit. A separate single-read 150-cycle Illumina NextSeq 550 flow cell was used to sequence each immunoSEQ 96-well plate. Per the authors' processing: Because only junctional sequences without quality scores were contained in the immunoSEQ output, filtering matching that applied to full-length reads could not be performed. To assign V/J genes and CDR3, sequences were annotated using PyIR, a Python wrapper for IgBLAST v1.9, with IMGT germline references. Reads were filtered out if the reads had weak V/J assignments (E-value above 1e-6), no CDR3, stop codons, out-of-frame junctions, or ambiguous translated residues. A V3J clonotype was defined by an identical inferred V gene, J gene, and CDR3 amino acid sequence. To compute the percentage overlap between repertoires, the number of shared unique clonotypes was divided by the size of the smaller repertoire. Three approaches were used to assess repertoire richness: RTK rarefaction, the Chao1 estimator, and Recon v2.1 estimates of unobserved clonotypes. Imported from immuneACCESS, the table was reduced by TCRdb to in-frame sequences with V and J called. These copies leave out some clones; in studies compared against another copy, an unresolved V gene accounts for under half, and the cause of the remainder is not known. The DNA was the basis for D and trimming; V, J and clone size are from that table. This sample lists 470,000 or so clones; around 80% were detected once. About 12% of the sample is in the top ten clones.

The receptor was derived from a woman aged 40 to 50 in good health. Some clones in this sample may be carry-over from other donors' samples. The specimen sequenced was PBMCs. The sequence links TRBV7-2 to TRBJ1-1; no D gene can be assigned with confidence. The CDR3 is CASSPLVAEAFF. The sequence in DNA is TGTGCCAGCAGCCCCCTTGTCGCTGAAGCTTTCTTT.